This TCR beta chain originates from a study of cytomegalovirus exposure and HLA in healthy donors. Study-wide results and caveats: Donors were assumed by presence/absence analyses to have roughly uniform sequencing depth. Some V segments, TRBV6-2 and TRBV6-3 among them, were indistinguishable and were therefore excluded. In an earlier analysis, most TCR beta V segments were productive about 87% or about 30% of the time.

On this clone: Its antigen is undetermined.

Vbeta (60) and Jbeta (13) primers were used in the PCR. Assay: immunoSEQ multiplex PCR; the TCRdb copy retains only in-frame clones and omits some. Of around 160,000 clones detected, around two thirds appear once; the ten largest clones hold approximately 1.8%. This CDR3 comprises 16 residues. CDR1 SEHNR and CDR2 FQNEAQ come from the germline V gene (reference sequence). With 4 bases clipped from V and 2 bases from J, the junction kept 5 bases outside the gene matches. Source material: PBMCs. The chain joins TRBV7-9 to TRBJ2-1; 10 bases align to TRBD2. The receptor's source is a woman between 18 and 30 years old in good health and CMV-seronegative. The CDR3 is CASSSTSGITYNEQFF. As DNA, the CDR3 is TGTGCCAGCAGCTCAACTAGCGGGATTACCTACAATGAGCAGTTCTTC.